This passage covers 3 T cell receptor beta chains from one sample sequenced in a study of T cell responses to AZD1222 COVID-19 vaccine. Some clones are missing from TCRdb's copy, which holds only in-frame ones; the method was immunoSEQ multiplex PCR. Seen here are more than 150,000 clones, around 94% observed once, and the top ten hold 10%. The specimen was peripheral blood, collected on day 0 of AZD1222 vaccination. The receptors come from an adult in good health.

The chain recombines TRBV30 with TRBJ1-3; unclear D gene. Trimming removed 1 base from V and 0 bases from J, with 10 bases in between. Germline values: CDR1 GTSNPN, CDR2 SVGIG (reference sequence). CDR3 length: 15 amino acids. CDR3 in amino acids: CAWSGGGSSGNTIYF. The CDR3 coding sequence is TGTGCCTGGAGTGGTGGCGGCAGCTCTGGAAACACCATATATTTT. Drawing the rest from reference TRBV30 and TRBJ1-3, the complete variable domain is SQTIHQWPATLVQPVGSPLSLECTVEGTSNPNLYWYRQAAGRGLQLLFYSVGIGQISSEVPQNLSASRPQDRQFILSSKKLLLSDSGFYLCAWSGGGSSGNTIYFGEGSWLTVV.

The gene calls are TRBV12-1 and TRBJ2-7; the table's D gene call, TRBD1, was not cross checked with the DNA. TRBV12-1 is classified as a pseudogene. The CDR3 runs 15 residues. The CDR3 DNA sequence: TGTGCCAGCAGCTTTGGGGCAGGCTATACCTACGAGCAGTACTTC. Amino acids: CASSFGAGYTYEQYF.

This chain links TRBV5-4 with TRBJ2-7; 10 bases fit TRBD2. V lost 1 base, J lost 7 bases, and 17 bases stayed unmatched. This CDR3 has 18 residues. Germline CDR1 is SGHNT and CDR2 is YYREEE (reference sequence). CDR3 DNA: TGTGCCAGCAGCTTGTGGGCCAACCCGGGACTAGCGTCCGGTGAGCAGTACTTC. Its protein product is CASSLWANPGLASGEQYF.